Listed below are T cell receptor beta chains from one sample, sequenced in a study of blood T cells in healthy people across ages. TCRdb ran MiXCR on the 5' RACE reads and lists one entry per CDR3 protein. The sample comprises 1.5 million to 2 million distinct CDR3 sequences, roughly 30% of which are singletons, and 7.7% rests with the top ten. Sequencing was done on a sample of blood. Receptors were obtained from a woman younger than 45 in good health. Both conserved end residues are part of each CDR3. D genes are given only for firm matches. Clone size is shown for a subset of rows, as once, few, many or a class of expanded clone.

v_gene	d_gene	j_gene	abundance	len	CDR3aa	CDR3nt
TRBV9	TRBD2	TRBJ2-5	many	16	CASSETSGGFQETQYF	TGTGCCAGCTCCGAGACTAGCGGGGGGTTTCAAGAGACCCAGTACTTC
TRBV12-3/TRBV12-4	-	TRBJ1-2	-	16	CASSPIALRTGDGYTF	TGTGCCAGCAGTCCCATCGCCCTAAGGACTGGTGATGGCTACACCTTC
TRBV20-1	TRBD1	TRBJ2-7	many	14	CSALGAGGAYEQYF	TGCAGTGCCCTGGGGGCAGGGGGCGCGTACGAGCAGTACTTC
TRBV7-2	TRBD2	TRBJ2-1	-	17	CASSLAGSGGPYNEQFF	TGTGCCAGCAGCTTAGCGGGTAGCGGGGGCCCCTACAATGAGCAGTTCTTC
TRBV27	-	TRBJ2-5	few	14	CASNHVGAGETQYF	TGTGCCAGCAACCACGTGGGGGCCGGTGAGACCCAGTACTTC
TRBV2	-	TRBJ2-7	few	13	CANSPEGPSGQYF	TGTGCCAATTCTCCAGAAGGCCCTAGTGGGCAGTACTTC
TRBV2	-	TRBJ1-1	-	12	CASTRESTEAFF	TGTGCCAGCACGAGGGAGAGTACTGAAGCTTTCTTT
TRBV7-2	-	TRBJ2-7	many	15	CASSSGRAADNEQYF	TGTGCCAGCAGCTCTGGAAGGGCTGCGGATAACGAGCAGTACTTC
TRBV29-1	-	TRBJ2-7	many	15	CSVEEITGQGGEQYF	TGCAGCGTTGAAGAAATCACAGGGCAAGGGGGCGAGCAGTACTTC
TRBV7-9	-	TRBJ1-2	few	13	CASSFGQTGGYTF	TGTGCCAGCAGCTTCGGCCAAACCGGGGGCTACACCTTC
TRBV20-1	-	TRBJ2-5	many	12	CSARVLQETQYF	TGCAGTGCTAGAGTTCTACAAGAGACCCAGTACTTC
TRBV10-2	-	TRBJ1-5	-	14	CASKQTGSTEPQHF	TGCGCCAGCAAGCAGACAGGCAGCACGGAACCCCAGCATTTT
TRBV20-1	-	TRBJ2-7	many	16	CSARDVFAVRSYEQYF	TGCAGTGCTAGAGATGTTTTCGCGGTACGGAGCTACGAGCAGTACTTC
TRBV29-1	TRBD1	TRBJ2-7	few	14	CSVSAGQGTYEQYF	TGCAGCGTGTCTGCGGGACAGGGAACCTACGAGCAGTACTTC
TRBV7-2	-	TRBJ2-3	-	13	CASSPTSDRRRYF	TGTGCCAGCAGCCCCACGTCGGACCGCCGCAGGTATTTT
TRBV14	-	TRBJ2-7	few	15	CASSHGGSPNYEQYF	TGTGCCAGCAGCCACGGCGGCTCTCCTAACTACGAGCAGTACTTC
TRBV12-5	-	TRBJ1-1	-	14	CASGLGDPNTEAFF	TGTGCTAGTGGTTTGGGGGATCCGAACACTGAAGCTTTCTTT
TRBV7-9	TRBD1	TRBJ2-7	many	14	CASSLTTGGYEQYF	TGTGCCAGCAGCTTAACGACAGGGGGCTACGAGCAGTACTTC
TRBV28	-	TRBJ1-1	-	15	CASITMRGQNTEAFF	TGTGCCAGCATTACAATGCGGGGGCAGAACACTGAAGCTTTCTTT
TRBV20-1	-	TRBJ2-7	-	11	CSASGGRGQYF	TGCAGTGCTAGCGGGGGACGGGGGCAGTACTTC
TRBV18	TRBD2	TRBJ2-7	-	19	CASSPKGVASGRRTYEQYF	TGTGCCAGCTCACCTAAAGGGGTGGCTAGCGGGAGGAGGACCTACGAGCAGTACTTC
TRBV7-8	-	TRBJ2-7	many	16	CASSSLSGYLSYEQYF	TGTGCCAGCAGCTCGCTTAGCGGATACCTCTCCTACGAGCAGTACTTC
TRBV20-1	-	TRBJ1-1	-	13	CSAMGGVGTEAFF	TGCAGTGCTATGGGAGGGGTTGGCACTGAAGCTTTCTTT
TRBV5-1	TRBD1	TRBJ2-1	many	14	CASSSGQGHNEQFF	TGCGCCAGCAGCTCGGGACAGGGCCACAATGAGCAGTTCTTC
TRBV20-1	-	TRBJ1-4	-	12	CSAFLTNEKLFF	TGCAGTGCTTTCCTGACCAATGAAAAACTGTTTTTT
TRBV5-5	-	TRBJ2-1	many	15	CASSWIVGSYNEQFF	TGTGCCAGCAGCTGGATAGTAGGCTCCTACAATGAGCAGTTCTTC
TRBV2	TRBD2	TRBJ2-4	-	16	CASSEGLAGGGNEQYF	TGTGCCAGCAGTGAAGGCCTAGCGGGGGGAGGGAATGAGCAGTACTTC
TRBV19	-	TRBJ1-2	few	11	CASKQNYGYTF	TGTGCCAGTAAACAGAACTATGGCTACACCTTC
TRBV2	-	TRBJ2-4	few	15	CASTQDSLAKNIQYF	TGTGCCAGCACCCAGGACTCTCTAGCCAAAAACATTCAGTACTTC
TRBV28	-	TRBJ1-2	-	16	CASSPWLSDRNYGYTF	TGTGCCAGCAGCCCCTGGCTAAGCGACAGAAACTATGGCTACACCTTC
TRBV29-1	-	TRBJ1-2	-	12	CSVAGLVAGYTF	TGCAGCGTGGCAGGCTTGGTGGCGGGCTACACCTTC
TRBV7-9	-	TRBJ1-1	-	13	CASSLRPGQKAFF	TGTGCCAGCAGCTTAAGGCCCGGACAAAAAGCTTTCTTT
TRBV15	TRBD2	TRBJ2-5	-	14	CATVWGGVQETQYF	TGTGCCACCGTGTGGGGGGGAGTCCAAGAGACCCAGTACTTC
TRBV15	-	TRBJ2-3	-	15	CATSRDLGNTDTQYF	TGTGCCACCAGCAGAGATCTCGGGAACACAGATACGCAGTATTTT
TRBV28	-	TRBJ2-1	-	14	CASSLETSVHEQFF	TGTGCCAGCAGTTTAGAAACGTCGGTTCATGAGCAGTTCTTC
TRBV7-9	TRBD1	TRBJ2-5	many	16	CASSLDSGQGGETQYF	TGTGCCAGCAGCTTAGATTCGGGACAGGGTGGAGAGACCCAGTACTTC
TRBV10-1	-	TRBJ2-7	many	12	CASSALGLEQYF	TGCGCCAGCAGCGCCCTCGGTCTCGAGCAGTACTTC
TRBV11-2	-	TRBJ2-7	-	15	CASRGRGGSTYEQYF	TGTGCCAGCAGGGGGAGGGGGGGTTCTACCTACGAGCAGTACTTC
TRBV12-5	-	TRBJ2-7	-	14	CASGLPEGAYEQYF	TGTGCTAGTGGTTTGCCAGAGGGGGCCTACGAGCAGTACTTC
TRBV12-5	TRBD2	TRBJ2-1	-	17	CTSGLDRLAGMPSEQFF	TGTACTAGTGGTTTGGACCGACTAGCGGGGATGCCCAGTGAGCAGTTCTTC
TRBV9	-	TRBJ1-2	-	13	CASSVAGDHGYTF	TGTGCCAGCAGCGTAGCCGGTGACCATGGCTACACCTTC
TRBV5-1	-	TRBJ2-2	-	15	CASSRALSNTGELFF	TGCGCCAGCTCGAGGGCCCTCAGTAACACCGGGGAGCTGTTTTTT
TRBV4-1	-	TRBJ1-1	-	13	CASSQDRTPEAFF	TGCGCCAGCAGCCAAGATCGGACCCCTGAAGCTTTCTTT
TRBV6-7	-	TRBJ2-7	many	12	CASSPPPYEQYF	TGTGCCAGCAGTCCGCCCCCCTACGAGCAGTACTTC